This T cell receptor beta chain is drawn from a study of T cell changes during pregnancy in multiple sclerosis. The CDR3 covers 15 residues. Clones were read by immunoSEQ multiplex PCR, and TCRdb kept only the in-frame ones, dropping some. The sample shows some 54,000 clones, 93% of them seen only once. This sequence joins TRBV21-1 and TRBJ2-5; TRBD1 is taken as the D call from the table, unchecked against the DNA. TRBV21-1 is deemed a pseudogene. This clonotype was sampled from a female donor with multiple sclerosis, enrolled in a pregnancy study. The material sequenced was peripheral blood, taken after pregnancy. Written as DNA, the CDR3 is TGTGCCAGCACCGCTGGACAGGGGATAGGTGAGACCCAGTACTTC. Translation: CASTAGQGIGETQYF.